The following is a TCR beta chain sequence with its context. The CDR3 has 15 residues. After removal of 5 bases from V and 8 bases from J, the junction contained 8 bases not matched to a gene. Per germline, CDR1 SGHRS and CDR2 YFSETQ. Participants spanned ages about 18 to 90 years and resided in 24 US areas. Authors' data handling: Reference gene primers were amplified, and this amplification served to estimate nucleated cell counts. Assay used: immunoSEQ multiplex PCR; TCRdb lists only in-frame clones, some missing. D and trimming come from the DNA, and the V and J calls and clone size come from that table. This repertoire shows 300,000 to 350,000 clones, 65% to 90% found once; its top ten account for about 4.2%. The data are from a study of blood T cell repertoires in COVID-19. Study-wide context: Material from acute and convalescent COVID-19 was sourced from the United States, Italy and Spain.

The sequenced sample consisted of PBMCs or T cells enriched from blood (not recorded which). The gene calls are TRBV5-1 and TRBJ2-1; TRBD2 agrees at 12 bases. The TCR sequence derives from a woman aged 40-49 years with acute COVID-19. DNA of the CDR3: TGCGCCAGCAGACAGACTAGCGGGAGCTCCGATGAGCAGTTCTTC. It is translated as CASRQTSGSSDEQFF.